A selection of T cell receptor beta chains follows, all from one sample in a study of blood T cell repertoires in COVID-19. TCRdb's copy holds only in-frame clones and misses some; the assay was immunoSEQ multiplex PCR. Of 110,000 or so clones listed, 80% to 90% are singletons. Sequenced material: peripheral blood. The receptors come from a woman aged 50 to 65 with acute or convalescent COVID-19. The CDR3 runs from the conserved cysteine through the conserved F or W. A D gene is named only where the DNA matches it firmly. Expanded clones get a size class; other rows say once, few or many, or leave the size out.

cdr3_nt: TGTGCCACCAGTGATTACAGGGGGCGAGAACTGTTTTTT
cdr3_aa: CATSDYRGRELFF
d_call: TRBD1
v_call: TRBV24-1
j_call: TRBJ1-4
clone_size: .

cdr3_nt: TGTGCCAGCATCGCCGGACACCACCAAGAGACCCAGTACTTC
cdr3_aa: CASIAGHHQETQYF
d_call: .
v_call: TRBV7-2
j_call: TRBJ2-5
clone_size: once

cdr3_nt: TGTGCCAGCTCACCAACAGCAAATTACTACAATGAGCAGTTCTTC
cdr3_aa: CASSPTANYYNEQFF
d_call: .
v_call: TRBV18
j_call: TRBJ2-1
clone_size: .

cdr3_nt: TGTGCCAGCAGCTTATTCACAGAGAACTATGGCTACACCTTC
cdr3_aa: CASSLFTENYGYTF
d_call: .
v_call: TRBV7-9
j_call: TRBJ1-2
clone_size: .

cdr3_nt: TGTGCCAGCAGCTTAGGTGGCGGGACCCTCTCCTACGAGCAGTACTTC
cdr3_aa: CASSLGGGTLSYEQYF
d_call: .
v_call: TRBV7-9
j_call: TRBJ2-7
clone_size: .

cdr3_nt: TGTGCCAGCAGCTTATCGGAAGCGGGGGGGCCTACCGGGGAGCTGTTTTTT
cdr3_aa: CASSLSEAGGPTGELFF
d_call: TRBD2
v_call: TRBV7-8
j_call: TRBJ2-2
clone_size: .

cdr3_nt: TGTGCCAGCAGCCAGGAAAAGGGATGGACTAGCGGGAGGGCCGTTCCCGGGGAGCTGTTTTTT
cdr3_aa: CASSQEKGWTSGRAVPGELFF
d_call: TRBD2
v_call: TRBV14
j_call: TRBJ2-2
clone_size: .

cdr3_nt: TGTGCCTGGAGTTTAGAGGGGGCCAGGGAAGCTTTCTTT
cdr3_aa: CAWSLEGAREAFF
d_call: TRBD1
v_call: TRBV30
j_call: TRBJ1-1
clone_size: .

cdr3_nt: TGTGCCAGCAGCAAGAAACAGGGGTGCCCCTCTGGAAACACCATATATTTT
cdr3_aa: CASSKKQGCPSGNTIYF
d_call: .
v_call: TRBV21-1
j_call: TRBJ1-3
clone_size: .

cdr3_nt: TGTGCCAGCAGCGGGGGACATCAGGGGGCTCGTGAGACCCAGTACTTC
cdr3_aa: CASSGGHQGARETQYF
d_call: TRBD1
v_call: TRBV9
j_call: TRBJ2-5
clone_size: .

cdr3_nt: TGCGCCAGCAGCCTGGACAGGGACTATGGCTACACCTTC
cdr3_aa: CASSLDRDYGYTF
d_call: TRBD1
v_call: TRBV5-1
j_call: TRBJ1-2
clone_size: .